These T cell receptor beta chains were read from a single sample in a study of cytomegalovirus exposure and HLA in healthy donors. The table came from immunoSEQ multiplex PCR; TCRdb's copy has only in-frame clones and leaves some out. The sample includes a few hundred thousand clones, around 90% of them seen just once. Sequences were obtained from PBMCs. The origin of the receptors is a woman under 40 in good health and CMV-seronegative. Each CDR3 is given with its conserved first and last residue. The order of the fields is D gene, J gene, clone size, V gene, CDR3 protein, CDR3 DNA. The D gene is left open where the match is weak. Only some rows state a clone size, as once, few, many or a class for expanded clones.

>TRBD1|TRBJ2-7|once|TRBV23-1
CASSQRAGTGDYEQYF
TGCGCCAGCAGCCAAAGGGCAGGGACAGGGGACTACGAGCAGTACTTC
>.|TRBJ2-7|.|TRBV6-1
CASSDSGGTYEQYF
TGTGCCAGCAGCGACTCGGGCGGGACCTACGAGCAGTACTTC
>.|TRBJ2-7|.|TRBV23-1
CASSRGRPLREDSEQYF
TGCGCCAGCAGTCGGGGCAGGCCATTGAGGGAAGACTCCGAGCAGTACTTC
>.|TRBJ2-6|.|TRBV11-3
CASSLGSSGANVLTF
TGTGCCAGCAGCTTAGGTAGCTCTGGGGCCAACGTCCTGACTTTC
>.|TRBJ2-5|.|TRBV13
CASSFRETQYF
TGTGCCAGCAGCTTTAGGGAGACCCAGTACTTC
>.|TRBJ1-5|.|TRBV11-1
CASSNRPNQPQHF
TGTGCCAGCAGCAATAGACCCAATCAGCCCCAGCATTTT
>.|TRBJ1-5|once|TRBV19
CASRTDVLGQPQHF
TGTGCCAGTAGAACTGACGTACTAGGTCAGCCCCAGCATTTT
>.|TRBJ2-3|few|TRBV15
CATSRDRRSDTQYF
TGTGCCACCAGCAGAGATAGGAGGTCAGATACGCAGTATTTT
>.|TRBJ2-7|.|TRBV27
CASSSRTFEQYF
TGTGCCAGCAGTTCACGGACCTTCGAGCAGTACTTC
>TRBD1|TRBJ2-2|.|TRBV7-6
CASSLAGGAGTGELFF
TGTGCCAGCAGCTTAGCAGGGGGCGCGGGCACCGGGGAGCTGTTTTTT
>.|TRBJ2-6|.|TRBV2
CASSLTGRSGANVLTF
TGTGCCAGCAGTTTGACAGGAAGGTCTGGGGCCAACGTCCTGACTTTC
>TRBD1|TRBJ2-5|.|TRBV7-7
CASSLGDRGQETQYF
TGTGCCAGCAGCCTGGGGGACAGGGGGCAAGAGACCCAGTACTTC
>.|TRBJ1-1|.|TRBV30
CAWSGYLSQGSTEAFF
TGTGCCTGGAGTGGCTACTTATCTCAGGGGAGCACTGAAGCTTTCTTT
>.|TRBJ2-5|.|TRBV11-3
CASSPGAETQYF
TGTGCCAGCAGCCCCGGGGCAGAGACCCAGTACTTC
>TRBD2|TRBJ2-2|.|TRBV7-2
CASSQGLAGGPLHPGELFF
TGTGCCAGCAGCCAGGGACTAGCGGGAGGACCTCTCCACCCCGGGGAGCTGTTTTTT
>TRBD2|TRBJ2-3|.|TRBV15
CATSRSGSASTDTQYF
TGTGCCACCAGCAGGAGCGGGAGTGCTAGCACAGATACGCAGTATTTT
>TRBD1|TRBJ2-2|.|TRBV29-1
CSALQTGGRTGELFF
TGCAGCGCGCTTCAGACAGGGGGCAGGACCGGGGAGCTGTTTTTT
>.|TRBJ2-1|.|TRBV7-6
CASSLEESSYNEQFF
TGTGCCAGCAGCTTAGAGGAGAGCTCCTACAATGAGCAGTTCTTC
>.|TRBJ2-5|.|TRBV11-2
CASSKPYGTQYF
TGTGCCAGCAGCAAGCCATACGGGACCCAGTACTTC
>.|TRBJ2-1|.|TRBV7-2
CASRQDRSSYNEQFF
TGTGCCAGCAGACAAGACAGGAGCTCCTACAATGAGCAGTTCTTC
>.|TRBJ2-7|.|TRBV2
CASSISSTNYEQYF
TGTGCCAGCAGTATCTCAAGTACCAACTACGAGCAGTACTTC
>.|TRBJ1-1|few|TRBV29-1
CSPRFGSDTEAFF
TGCAGCCCCAGATTTGGGTCGGACACTGAAGCTTTCTTT
>.|TRBJ2-7|.|TRBV7-2
CASSLGRGGYEQYF
TGTGCCAGCAGCTTAGGCAGGGGAGGCTACGAGCAGTACTTC
>TRBD1|TRBJ2-5|.|TRBV5-6
CASSLVDRGKETQYF
TGTGCCAGCAGCTTGGTGGACAGGGGAAAAGAGACCCAGTACTTC
>.|TRBJ2-7|.|TRBV11-2
CASSSDRSSYEQYF
TGTGCCAGCAGCTCTGACAGGAGCTCCTACGAGCAGTACTTC
>.|TRBJ2-5|.|TRBV29-1
CSVVSGGRRETQYF
TGCAGCGTTGTTAGTGGGGGTAGGAGGGAGACCCAGTACTTC
>TRBD1|TRBJ2-5|.|TRBV9
CASSVGTAVQETQYF
TGTGCCAGCAGCGTTGGGACAGCCGTCCAAGAGACCCAGTACTTC
>.|TRBJ2-7|.|TRBV5-1
CASSGVSDPFYEQYF
TGCGCCAGCAGCGGGGTATCCGATCCCTTCTACGAGCAGTACTTC
>TRBD2|TRBJ2-7|.|TRBV5-1
CASSLGTLAGRGYEQYF
TGCGCCAGCAGCTTGGGGACACTAGCGGGGAGGGGCTACGAGCAGTACTTC
>TRBD2|TRBJ2-5|.|TRBV11-2
CASSSGLGEETQYF
TGTGCCAGCAGCTCGGGACTAGGGGAGGAGACCCAGTACTTC
>.|TRBJ2-3|.|TRBV4-1
CASSQDLGKVWTQYF
TGCGCCAGCAGCCAAGATTTGGGGAAGGTATGGACGCAGTATTTT
>TRBD1|TRBJ1-1|.|TRBV18
CASSPKTGGQDTEAFF
TGTGCCAGCTCACCGAAGACAGGGGGCCAGGACACTGAAGCTTTCTTT
>.|TRBJ2-1|.|TRBV4-1
CASSQEASTRRHEQFF
TGCGCCAGCAGCCAAGAAGCTAGCACCCGGAGGCATGAGCAGTTCTTC
>.|TRBJ2-5|.|TRBV4-1
CASSQVRAEETQYF
TGCGCCAGCAGCCAAGTTCGGGCAGAAGAGACCCAGTACTTC
>.|TRBJ2-7|.|TRBV10-1
CASSGGSYEQYF
TGCGCCAGTTCCGGAGGGTCCTACGAGCAGTACTTC
>TRBD2|TRBJ2-3|.|TRBV5-1
CASSEGLATDTQYF
TGCGCCAGCAGCGAGGGACTAGCGACAGATACGCAGTATTTT
>TRBD2|TRBJ2-1|.|TRBV18
CASSRLAGAAGNEQFF
TGTGCCAGCTCACGACTAGCGGGAGCGGCGGGAAATGAGCAGTTCTTC
>.|TRBJ2-3|.|TRBV15
CATRGPDTQYF
TGTGCCACCAGGGGTCCAGATACGCAGTATTTT
>.|TRBJ1-3|.|TRBV5-1
CASSSQGPGNTIYF
TGCGCCAGCAGCTCCCAGGGACCTGGAAACACCATATATTTT
>TRBD2|TRBJ2-1|.|TRBV2
CASRRREGRGEQFF
TGTGCCAGCAGGCGGCGGGAGGGCCGTGGAGAGCAGTTCTTC
>.|TRBJ2-3|once|TRBV14
CASSPGLGDTQYF
TGTGCCAGCAGCCCGGGATTGGGAGATACGCAGTATTTT